This is a list of T cell receptor beta chains from one sample in a study of T cell changes during pregnancy in multiple sclerosis. Assay: immunoSEQ multiplex PCR; the TCRdb copy retains only in-frame clones and omits some. Among about 35,000 clones, around 92% were seen once, and the ten largest hold about 0.45%. The sample was CD4+ T cells from peripheral blood mononuclear cells, taken in the third trimester of pregnancy. The receptors stem from a female donor in good health, enrolled as a control in a pregnancy study. Both conserved end residues are part of each CDR3. The D gene is left open where the match is weak. Not all rows give a size; the values are once, few, many and, for expanded clones, a class.

d_call | j_call | clone_size | v_call | cdr3_aa | cdr3_nt
- | TRBJ2-7 | once | TRBV7-2 | CASSPNRETYEQYF | TGTGCCAGCAGCCCGAACAGGGAAACTTACGAGCAGTACTTC
- | TRBJ1-2 | - | TRBV5-3 | CARSFPSGSEGNYGYTF | TGTGCCAGAAGCTTCCCTTCTGGCAGCGAAGGTAACTATGGCTACACCTTC
TRBD1 | TRBJ1-2 | - | TRBV7-2 | CASSSPDRGPDYGYTF | TGTGCCAGCAGCTCCCCGGACAGGGGCCCTGACTATGGCTACACCTTC
- | TRBJ2-3 | - | TRBV7-9 | CASSLAHGGNTQYF | TGTGCCAGCAGCTTAGCCCACGGGGGAAATACGCAGTATTTT
- | TRBJ1-2 | - | TRBV7-9 | CASSLALNYGYTF | TGTGCCAGCAGCTTAGCGCTAAACTATGGCTACACCTTC
TRBD2 | TRBJ2-1 | - | TRBV2 | CASSEPIAGYNEQFF | TGTGCCAGCAGTGAACCGATAGCGGGGTACAATGAGCAGTTCTTC
- | TRBJ1-6 | - | TRBV7-9 | CASSRVGNSPLHF | TGTGCCAGCAGCCGGGTCGGTAATTCACCCCTCCACTTT
TRBD1 | TRBJ1-1 | - | TRBV6-1 | CASSVITGAEAFF | TGTGCCAGCAGCGTGATCACAGGGGCTGAAGCTTTCTTT
TRBD1 | TRBJ1-5 | - | TRBV6-5 | CASSYPDRDSNQPQHF | TGTGCCAGCAGTTACCCCGACAGGGATAGCAATCAGCCCCAGCATTTT
- | TRBJ2-1 | once | TRBV30 | CAWSAGQEQFF | TGTGCCTGGAGTGCAGGACAAGAGCAGTTCTTC
- | TRBJ1-4 | - | TRBV7-2 | CASSLQGSNEKLFF | TGTGCCAGCAGCCTCCAGGGCTCTAATGAAAAACTGTTTTTT
TRBD1 | TRBJ1-1 | - | TRBV27 | CASSATGGTEAFF | TGTGCCAGCAGTGCAACAGGGGGCACTGAAGCTTTCTTT
- | TRBJ1-2 | - | TRBV28 | CASSFSLGSGGYTF | TGTGCCAGCAGTTTTAGTTTGGGCTCCGGAGGCTACACCTTC
TRBD1 | TRBJ1-6 | - | TRBV30 | CATTGGISPLHF | TGTGCTACGACAGGGGGCATTTCACCCCTCCACTTT
TRBD2 | TRBJ2-7 | - | TRBV6-5 | CASSYSAGDHEQYF | TGTGCCAGCAGTTACTCGGCGGGGGACCACGAGCAGTACTTC
- | TRBJ2-6 | - | TRBV6-6 | CASTGRRANVLTF | TGTGCCAGCACTGGGAGGAGGGCCAACGTCCTGACTTTC
- | TRBJ1-2 | - | TRBV29-1 | CSVEGQPYGYTF | TGCAGCGTGGAAGGACAGCCCTATGGCTACACCTTC
TRBD2 | TRBJ2-3 | - | TRBV9 | CASSVGLGGTSGADTQYF | TGTGCCAGCAGCGTAGGTTTGGGGGGGACTAGCGGGGCAGATACGCAGTATTTT
TRBD2 | TRBJ2-3 | once | TRBV5-4 | CASRGAAGGSTDTQYF | TGTGCCAGCAGGGGGGCAGCGGGGGGAAGCACAGATACGCAGTATTTT
TRBD1 | TRBJ1-5 | - | TRBV6-1 | CASRPGQGAWQPQHF | TGTGCCAGCAGACCCGGGCAGGGGGCTTGGCAGCCCCAGCATTTT
- | TRBJ2-2 | - | TRBV11-2 | CASSFTNTGELFF | TGTGCCAGCAGCTTCACGAACACCGGGGAGCTGTTTTTT
- | TRBJ1-5 | - | TRBV5-6 | CASSVGQNSNQPQHF | TGTGCCAGCAGCGTCGGACAGAATAGCAATCAGCCCCAGCATTTT